The T cell receptor beta chain under discussion was sequenced for a study of early T cells in non-severe SARS-CoV-2 infection. Findings and limits, study-wide: Matching against VDJdb likely underestimated virus-specific expansions, favoring anti-spike CD8.

V lost 1 base, J lost 3 bases, and 11 bases lay in between. The CDR3 sequence is 15 residues long. CDR1 is MDHEN, CDR2 SYDVKM, per germline. Unique molecular identifiers (one per individual cDNA molecule) were attached. TCRdb re-called the 5' RACE reads through MiXCR, storing one row per CDR3 protein. The top ten hold almost 6.5% of the sample, which has about 34,000 distinct CDR3 sequences, approximately 5.3% seen once. This clonotype was detected many times. Its target is unknown. This TCR was recovered from an adult who was a healthcare worker with PCR-confirmed SARS-CoV-2 infection or an uninfected control (not recorded which). The chain employs TRBV28 and TRBJ2-3; D is uncertain. The sequenced sample was whole blood. The CDR3: CASSLFRVKTDTQYF. In nucleotides, the CDR3 is TGTGCCAGCAGTTTATTCCGGGTAAAAACAGATACGCAGTATTTT.